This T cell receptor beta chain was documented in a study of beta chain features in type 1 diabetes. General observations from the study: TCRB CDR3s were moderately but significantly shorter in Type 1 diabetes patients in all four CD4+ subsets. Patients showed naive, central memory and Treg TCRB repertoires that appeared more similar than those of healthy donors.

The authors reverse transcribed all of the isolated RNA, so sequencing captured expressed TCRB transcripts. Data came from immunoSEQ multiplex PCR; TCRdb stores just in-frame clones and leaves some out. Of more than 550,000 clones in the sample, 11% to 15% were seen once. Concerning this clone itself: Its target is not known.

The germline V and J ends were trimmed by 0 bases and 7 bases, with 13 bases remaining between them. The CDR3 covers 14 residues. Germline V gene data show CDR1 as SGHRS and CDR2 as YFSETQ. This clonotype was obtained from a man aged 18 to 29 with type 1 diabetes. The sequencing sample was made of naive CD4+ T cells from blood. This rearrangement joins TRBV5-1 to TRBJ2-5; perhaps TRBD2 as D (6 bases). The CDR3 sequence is CASSLAAQEGTQYF. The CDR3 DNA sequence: TGCGCCAGCAGCTTGGCCGCACAGGAGGGGACCCAGTACTTC.